One and the same sample provided the 14 T cell receptor beta chains below, sequenced in a study of blood T cell repertoires in COVID-19. Only in-frame clones appear in the TCRdb table, and some are missing; sequencing was by immunoSEQ multiplex PCR. Of 120,000 to 150,000 clones detected, almost 90% appear once; the ten largest clones hold about 11%. The sequenced sample consisted of peripheral blood. The receptors stem from a man aged 45-65 years with active or convalescent COVID-19.

The V gene is TRBV5-1, the J gene TRBJ2-7; no definite D call. The CDR3 is made up of 16 amino acids. CDR1 is SGHRS and CDR2 is YFSETQ in the germline V gene. The V end was cut by 1 base, the J end by 5 bases, with 19 bases between. CDR3 region: CASSLTVGGFLNEQYF. CDR3 bases: TGCGCCAGCAGCTTGACGGTTGGTGGTTTTCTCAACGAGCAGTACTTC.

The chain carries TRBV5-1 and TRBJ1-1; 7 bases are a match to TRBD1. CDR1 is SGHRS and CDR2 is YFSETQ in the germline V gene. The CDR3 spans 14 residues. The V gene end was trimmed by 4 bases and the J gene end by 4 bases; junction bases not matched to a gene: 7. The CDR3 loop is CASSRGLLGTEAFF. The CDR3 DNA follows: TGCGCCAGCAGCAGGGGGCTCCTAGGCACTGAAGCTTTCTTT.

The chain couples TRBV7-8 to TRBJ2-7; 11 bases are a match to TRBD2. This CDR3 region has 19 residues. V shed 0 bases, J shed 0 bases, and the junction held 10 bases outside the gene matches. Germline CDR1 SGHVS, CDR2 FQNEAQ. The CDR3 loop is CASSLALLAGASRSYEQYF. For the CDR3, the DNA is TGTGCCAGCAGCTTAGCCCTACTAGCGGGAGCTTCCCGCTCCTACGAGCAGTACTTC.

This chain joins TRBV4-1 and TRBJ2-6, with TRBD1 matching 7 bases. This CDR3 spans 18 amino acids. Germline V gene data show CDR1 as MGHRA and CDR2 as YSYEKL. With V trimmed by 0 bases and J by 0 bases, 5 bases remained unmatched. CDR3: CASSQEKGQYSGANVLTF. CDR3 coding DNA: TGCGCCAGCAGCCAAGAGAAGGGACAGTACTCTGGGGCCAACGTCCTGACTTTC.

CDR3 residues: CSAAGTGYEQYF. CDR3 DNA: TGCAGCGCCGCCGGGACAGGGTACGAGCAGTACTTC. J is TRBJ2-7 and V is TRBV29-1, with 9 bases fitting TRBD1. The ends lost 7 bases at V and 4 bases at J; junction bases unmatched: 5. Germline values: CDR1 SQVTM, CDR2 ANQGSEA. The CDR3 is 12 residues long.

The J gene is TRBJ2-1, the V gene TRBV19; TRBD2 matches 7 bases. Germline CDR1 LNHDA, CDR2 SQIVND (reference sequence). This CDR3 is 15 amino acids long. V lost 3 bases and J lost 3; bases outside the gene matches: 5. The chain's CDR3 is CASSITGRLYNEQFF. CDR3 in DNA: TGTGCCAGTAGTATCACCGGGAGGCTCTACAATGAGCAGTTCTTC.

The V and J genes are TRBV7-3 and TRBJ1-1; D gene uncertain. The CDR3 is made up of 13 amino acids. V lost 5 bases to trimming and J lost 6 bases, with 13 bases between them. Germline V gene lookup returns CDR1 SGHTA and CDR2 FQGTGA. As DNA, the CDR3 is TGTGCCAGCAGCCAAGGCCGGGTGGCTGAAGCTTTCTTT. This sequence encodes CASSQGRVAEAFF. Combining the CDR3 with reference TRBV7-3 and TRBJ1-1 gives the whole variable domain GAGVSQTPSNKVTEKGKYVELRCDPISGHTALYWYRQSLGQGPEFLIYFQGTGAADDSGLPNDRFFAVRPEGSVSTLKIQRTERGDSAVYLCASSQGRVAEAFFGQGTRLTVV.

The chain has TRBV27 and TRBJ1-5, with 8 bases matching TRBD1. Trimming at V came to 5 bases and at J to 5 bases, leaving 8 bases not matched to a gene. Per germline, CDR1 MNHEY and CDR2 SMNVEV (reference sequence). The CDR3 loop spans 15 amino acids. The CDR3 loop is CASSPRDRSHQPQHF. CDR3 nucleotides: TGTGCCAGCAGTCCTCGGGACAGGAGCCATCAGCCCCAGCATTTT.

The J gene is TRBJ2-7, the V gene TRBV6-1, with 7 bases fitting TRBD1. CDR1 and CDR2 from the germline V gene are MNHNS and SASEGT. The CDR3 sequence is 13 residues long. V lost 2 bases and J lost 6; bases outside the gene matches: 4. The CDR3 is CASSERQGTEQYF. For the CDR3, the DNA is TGTGCCAGCAGTGAAAGACAGGGCACCGAGCAGTACTTC.

The rearrangement uses TRBV10-2 and TRBJ2-2; 9 bases agree with TRBD1. V gave up 0 bases and J gave up 5 bases; unmatched junction bases: 13. CDR3 length equals 19 residues. Per the germline V gene, CDR1 is WSHSY and CDR2 is SAAADI. The CDR3 protein is CASSESTAGTGRKTGELFF. CDR3 nucleotide sequence: TGCGCCAGCAGTGAGTCGACCGCCGGGACAGGGAGAAAAACCGGGGAGCTGTTTTTT.

J is TRBJ1-1 and V is TRBV6-2 or TRBV6-3, with TRBD1 as a possible D gene (5 bases). V lost 2 bases and J 0 bases, leaving 16 bases between the germline ends. In germline, CDR1 is MNHEY, CDR2 SVGEGT. The CDR3 loop spans 17 amino acids. This chain's CDR3 is CASSYPRQGRLNTEAFF. In DNA form, the CDR3 reads TGTGCCAGCAGTTACCCTCGGCAGGGAAGATTGAACACTGAAGCTTTCTTT.

A few counts support this clone. The V call is TRBV12-3 or TRBV12-4, the J call TRBJ2-1; D perhaps matches TRBD2 (5 bases). The CDR3 has 12 residues. V was clipped by 4 bases and J by 8 bases, with 9 bases between them. CDR3 coding DNA: TGTGCCAGCAGTTGGGAGATCGATGAGCAGTTCTTC. This sequence encodes CASSWEIDEQFF.

This clone has a handful of counts. The rearrangement joins TRBV5-6 to TRBJ1-2, with TRBD1 identical over 7 bases. Germline V gene sequence: CDR1 SGHDT, CDR2 YYEEEE. V was clipped by 4 bases and J by 1 base; unmatched bases: 19. The CDR3 consists of 19 residues. The CDR3 loop reads CASSKGGAGRPVLNYGYTF. The CDR3, as DNA: TGTGCCAGCAGCAAAGGGGGCGCCGGGCGCCCTGTTCTTAACTATGGCTACACCTTC.

The chain carries TRBV5-5 and TRBJ2-7; perhaps TRBD1 as D (6 bases). CDR3 length: 14 residues. V was trimmed by 4 bases and J by 0 bases, leaving 11 bases between them. Looked up from germline, CDR1 is SGHKS and CDR2 is YYEKEE (reference sequence). Here the CDR3 DNA reads TGTGCCAGCAGCGGGGACACCCGCTCCTACGAGCAGTACTTC. Protein: CASSGDTRSYEQYF. Full variable domain (remainder filled in from reference TRBV5-5 and TRBJ2-7): DAGVTQSPTHLIKTRGQQVTLRCSPISGHKSVSWYQQVLGQGPQFIFQYYEKEERGRGNFPDRFSARQFPNYSSELNVNALLLGDSALYLCASSGDTRSYEQYFGPGTRLTVT.